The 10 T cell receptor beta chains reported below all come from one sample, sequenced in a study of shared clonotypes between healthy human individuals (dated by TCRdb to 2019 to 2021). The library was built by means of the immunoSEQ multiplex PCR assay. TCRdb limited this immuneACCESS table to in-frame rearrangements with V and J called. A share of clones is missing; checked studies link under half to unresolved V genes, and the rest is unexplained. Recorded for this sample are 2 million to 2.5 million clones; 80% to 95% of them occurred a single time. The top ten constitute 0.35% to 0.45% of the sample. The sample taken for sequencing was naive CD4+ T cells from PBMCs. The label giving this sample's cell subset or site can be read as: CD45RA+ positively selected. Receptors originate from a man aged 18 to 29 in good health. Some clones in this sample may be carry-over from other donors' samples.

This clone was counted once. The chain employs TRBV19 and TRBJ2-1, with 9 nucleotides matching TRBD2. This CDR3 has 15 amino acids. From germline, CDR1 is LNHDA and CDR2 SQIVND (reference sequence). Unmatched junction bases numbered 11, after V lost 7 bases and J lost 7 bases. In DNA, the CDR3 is TGTGCCAGTACCCCGGGAGCTAGCGGGATGAATGAGCAGTTCTTC. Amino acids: CASTPGASGMNEQFF.

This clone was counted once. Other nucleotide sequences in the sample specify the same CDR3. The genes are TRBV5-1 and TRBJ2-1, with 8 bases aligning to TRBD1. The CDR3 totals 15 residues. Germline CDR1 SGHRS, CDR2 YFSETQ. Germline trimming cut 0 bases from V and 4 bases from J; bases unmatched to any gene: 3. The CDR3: CASSLDGQGYNEQFF. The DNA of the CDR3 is TGCGCCAGCAGCTTGGACGGACAGGGATACAATGAGCAGTTCTTC.

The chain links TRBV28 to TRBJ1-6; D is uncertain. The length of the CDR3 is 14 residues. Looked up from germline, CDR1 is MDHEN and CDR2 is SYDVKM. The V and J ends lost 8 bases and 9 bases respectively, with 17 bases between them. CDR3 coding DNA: TGTGCCAGCGGATTAGGCAGAGGTGGTTCACCCCTCCACTTT. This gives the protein CASGLGRGGSPLHF.

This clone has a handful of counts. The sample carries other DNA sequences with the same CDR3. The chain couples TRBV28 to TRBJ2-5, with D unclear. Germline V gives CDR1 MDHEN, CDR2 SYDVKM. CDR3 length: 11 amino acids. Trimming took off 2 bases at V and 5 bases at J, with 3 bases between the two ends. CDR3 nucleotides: TGTGCCAGCAGTTTAGCGGAGACCCAGTACTTC. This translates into CASSLAETQYF.

Here the CDR3 reads CASRLPGQGKYEQYF. The CDR3 DNA reads TGTGCCAGCAGACTACCGGGACAGGGTAAATACGAGCAGTACTTC. The rearrangement joins TRBV28 to TRBJ2-7; 9 nucleotides match TRBD1. Per the germline V gene, CDR1 is MDHEN and CDR2 is SYDVKM. The CDR3 has 15 residues. With 6 bases clipped from V and 4 bases from J, the junction kept 10 bases outside the gene matches. Full variable domain (outside the CDR3, taken from reference TRBV28 and TRBJ2-7): DVKVTQSSRYLVKRTGEKVFLECVQDMDHENMFWYRQDPGLGLRLIYFSYDVKMKEKGDIPEGYSVSREKKERFSLILESASTNQTSMYLCASRLPGQGKYEQYFGPGTRLTVT.

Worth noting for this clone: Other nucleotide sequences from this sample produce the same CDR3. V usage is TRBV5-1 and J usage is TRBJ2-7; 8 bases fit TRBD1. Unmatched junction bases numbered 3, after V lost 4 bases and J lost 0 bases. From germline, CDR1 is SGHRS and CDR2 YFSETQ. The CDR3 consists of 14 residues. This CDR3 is CASSLQGASYEQYF. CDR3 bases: TGCGCCAGCAGCCTGCAGGGGGCCTCCTACGAGCAGTACTTC.

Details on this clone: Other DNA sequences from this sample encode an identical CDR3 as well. CDR3 region: CASSSGLAGGTDTQYF. As DNA, the CDR3 is TGCGCCAGCAGCTCGGGACTAGCGGGAGGTACAGATACGCAGTATTTT. The chain is built from TRBV5-1 and TRBJ2-3, with TRBD2 matching over 15 bases. Germline values: CDR1 SGHRS, CDR2 YFSETQ. V lost 3 bases, J lost 3 bases, and 2 bases stayed unmatched. The CDR3 extends over 16 amino acids.

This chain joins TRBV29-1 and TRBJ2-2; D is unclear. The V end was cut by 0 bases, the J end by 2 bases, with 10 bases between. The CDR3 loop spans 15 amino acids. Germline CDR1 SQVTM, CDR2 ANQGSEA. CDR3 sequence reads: CSVEDPGKNTGELFF. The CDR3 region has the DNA TGCAGCGTTGAAGATCCAGGAAAAAACACCGGGGAGCTGTTTTTT.

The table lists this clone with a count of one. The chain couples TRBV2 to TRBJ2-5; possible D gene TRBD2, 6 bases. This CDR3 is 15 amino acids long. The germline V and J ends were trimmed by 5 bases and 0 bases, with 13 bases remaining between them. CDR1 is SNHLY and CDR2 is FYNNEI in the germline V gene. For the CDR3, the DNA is TGTGCCAGCAGTCCCGGGGGACTGTACCAAGAGACCCAGTACTTC. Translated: CASSPGGLYQETQYF. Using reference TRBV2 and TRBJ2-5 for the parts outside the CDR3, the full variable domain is EPEVTQTPSHQVTQMGQEVILRCVPISNHLYFYWYRQILGQKVEFLVSFYNNEISEKSEIFDDQFSVERPDGSNFTLKIRSTKLEDSAMYFCASSPGGLYQETQYFGPGTRLLVL.

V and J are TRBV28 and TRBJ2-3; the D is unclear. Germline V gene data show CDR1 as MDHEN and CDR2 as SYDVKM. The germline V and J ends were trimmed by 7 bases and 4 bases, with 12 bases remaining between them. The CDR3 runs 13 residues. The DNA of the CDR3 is TGTGCCAGCACCATAGGCCAGGCAGATACGCAGTATTTT. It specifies CASTIGQADTQYF.